These T cell receptor beta chains were read from a single sample in a study of memory CD4+ T cells and cytomegalovirus serostatus. Libraries were prepared by immunoSEQ multiplex PCR; TCRdb keeps only in-frame clonotypes and omits some of them. The sample contains about 31,000 clones, about 75% of which appear only once. The sequenced sample was memory CD4+ T cells from blood. All receptors derive from an adult in good health and CMV-seronegative. Some clones in this sample may be carry-over from other donors' samples. Both conserved end residues are part of each CDR3. D genes are given only for firm matches. A row's size may be missing; if present it is once, few, many or a size class.

CDR3 length,D gene,clone size,V gene,J gene,CDR3 DNA,CDR3 protein
11,NA,NA,TRBV14,TRBJ2-7,TGTGCCAGCAGCCAATTTAACGAGCAGTACTTC,CASSQFNEQYF
15,NA,NA,TRBV30,TRBJ1-5,TGTGCCTGGAGTGTAGGCAGGACAACCAATCAGCCCCAGCATTTT,CAWSVGRTTNQPQHF
14,NA,NA,TRBV10-2,TRBJ1-5,TGCGCCAGCAGTGCGGGAGGCAGCAATCAGCCCCAGCATTTT,CASSAGGSNQPQHF
15,TRBD1,NA,TRBV6-5,TRBJ2-6,TGTGCCAGCAGTCGGGACAGCTCTGGGGCCAACGTCCTGACTTTC,CASSRDSSGANVLTF
14,TRBD1,NA,TRBV13,TRBJ1-5,TGTGCCAGCAGCTGGGGACAGGGAGATCAGCCCCAGCATTTT,CASSWGQGDQPQHF
14,NA,few,TRBV7-9,TRBJ1-1,TGTGCCAGCAGCCGACGAGAGGAGAACACTGAAGCTTTCTTT,CASSRREENTEAFF
15,NA,NA,TRBV15,TRBJ2-7,TGTGCCACCAGCAGAGACTCTGGGAGGAGCGGCGAGCAGTACTTC,CATSRDSGRSGEQYF
14,NA,NA,TRBV5-1,TRBJ2-1,TGCGCCAGCAGCTTGGCCCCGGGGTCGAATGAGCAGTTCTTC,CASSLAPGSNEQFF
14,NA,NA,TRBV5-4,TRBJ1-4,TGTGCCAGCAGCTTTGGAGGTTCTAATGAAAAACTGTTTTTT,CASSFGGSNEKLFF
19,TRBD2,NA,TRBV4-2,TRBJ2-5,TGTGCCAGCAGCCAAAGTCTAGCGGGGGGGATGTCCCGCCAAGAGACCCAGTACTTC,CASSQSLAGGMSRQETQYF
14,NA,NA,TRBV5-6,TRBJ2-5,TGTGCCAGCAGCTTGTCCGTGACAGCAGAGACCCAGTACTTC,CASSLSVTAETQYF
15,NA,NA,TRBV5-1,TRBJ1-6,TGCGCCAGCAGCTTGGCCCAACAGGCGAAGGCCGGCCTCCACTTT,CASSLAQQAKAGLHF
15,NA,NA,TRBV4-1,TRBJ1-1,TGCGCCAGCAGCCAAGATAGGGCACCGAACACTGAAGCTTTCTTT,CASSQDRAPNTEAFF
11,NA,NA,TRBV19,TRBJ1-4,TGTGCCGGAATAAAGGAGGGAAAACTGTTTTTT,CAGIKEGKLFF
13,NA,once,TRBV2,TRBJ1-2,TGTGCCAGCAGTGACGGTGGGATCTATGGCTACACCTTC,CASSDGGIYGYTF
19,TRBD2,NA,TRBV15,TRBJ2-1,TGTGCCACCAGCAGAATGGGACTAGCGGGGGCCCGTGGTGGGAATGAGCAGTTCTTC,CATSRMGLAGARGGNEQFF
15,NA,NA,TRBV27,TRBJ2-7,TGTGCCAGCAGGGTAAACCGGGACACCTTCTACGAGCAGTACTTC,CASRVNRDTFYEQYF
16,TRBD1,NA,TRBV27,TRBJ2-1,TGTGCCAGCAGTCCCCCGGGACAGTGGTCCTACAATGAGCAGTTCTTC,CASSPPGQWSYNEQFF
13,NA,NA,TRBV14,TRBJ1-2,TGTGCCAGCAGCCATGACCAGGGTCGCGGCTACACCTTC,CASSHDQGRGYTF
12,NA,NA,TRBV30,TRBJ2-3,TGTGCCTGGGGTCGCACAACAGATACGCAGTATTTT,CAWGRTTDTQYF
17,NA,NA,TRBV6-1,TRBJ2-3,TGTGCCAGCAGTGAGGGGAGGACACTCCCAAGCACAGATACGCAGTATTTT,CASSEGRTLPSTDTQYF
16,NA,NA,TRBV18,TRBJ1-1,TGTGCCAGCTCACCTTATGACCCTGGCCTGAACACTGAAGCTTTCTTT,CASSPYDPGLNTEAFF
12,NA,NA,TRBV2,TRBJ2-1,TGTGCCAGCAGTGTCAGGTACAATGAGCAGTTCTTC,CASSVRYNEQFF
16,NA,NA,TRBV7-2,TRBJ2-6,TGTGCCAGCAGCCTATCCCGGACAGCTGGGGCCAACGTCCTGACTTTC,CASSLSRTAGANVLTF
16,NA,NA,TRBV19,TRBJ1-5,TGTGCCAGTACCGTCGGCCAGGGAAATAGCAATCAGCCCCAGCATTTT,CASTVGQGNSNQPQHF
14,NA,few,TRBV30,TRBJ2-6,TGTGCCTGGAGTCTAGGGACTGGGGCCAACGTCCTGACTTTC,CAWSLGTGANVLTF
14,NA,once,TRBV11-2,TRBJ1-1,TGTGCCAGCAGCTTGAGGGTACGGGAGACTGAAGCTTTCTTT,CASSLRVRETEAFF
11,NA,few,TRBV28,TRBJ1-1,TGTGCCAGTTACGCCAACACTGAAGCTTTCTTT,CASYANTEAFF